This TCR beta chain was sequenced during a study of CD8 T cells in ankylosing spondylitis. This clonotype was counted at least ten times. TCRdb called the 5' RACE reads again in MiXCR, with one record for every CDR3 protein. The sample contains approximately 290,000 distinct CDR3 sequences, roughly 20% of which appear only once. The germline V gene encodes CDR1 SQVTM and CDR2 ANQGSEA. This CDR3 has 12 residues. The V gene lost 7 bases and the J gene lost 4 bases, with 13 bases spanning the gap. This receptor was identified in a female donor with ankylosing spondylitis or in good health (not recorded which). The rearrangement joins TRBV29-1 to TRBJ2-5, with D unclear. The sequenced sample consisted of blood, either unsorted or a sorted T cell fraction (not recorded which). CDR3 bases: TGCAGCGCCCGACCCGGTGGAGAGACCCAGTACTTC. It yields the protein CSARPGGETQYF.